This T cell receptor beta chain was identified in a study of follicular helper T cells after annual influenza vaccination (dated by TCRdb to 2015 to 2018). Some background on the complete study: After each seasonal influenza vaccination, blood samples were collected on days 0, 7 and 28. To look at recall of cTfh clones, some subjects were tracked through successive annual vaccinations covering the 2013-2014, 2014-2015 and 2015-2016 seasons. One week after vaccination, a second recruited cohort of 12 to 13 subjects (Table S1) displayed a similar ICOS+CD38+ cTfh response. Six subjects had multi-year samples: four covered two vaccination seasons and two covered three seasons. The 2015 samples were processed right after collection, while the 2013-2014 samples were cryopreserved.

Library preparation was by the immunoSEQ multiplex PCR assay. Adaptive Biotechnologies handled the TCRB amplification, library preparation, sequencing and preliminary bioinformatics at Survey level resolution. For TCRB sequencing, genomic DNA from the sorted cTfh populations was amplified by multiplex PCR. As for how the authors treated the data: Clonality was computed in R as 1 minus normalized Shannon entropy; the Gini index was calculated with the R package ineq. Overlap score was the summed counts of shared sequences divided by total counts of all sequences in both compared samples. Fisher's exact test, with an assumed theoretical repertoire of 10^7 TCRB sequences, was used to assess the significance of shared clonotypes. Entries here come from immuneACCESS through TCRdb and include only in-frame sequences with V and J called. Some clones fail to appear in such tables; in the studies checked, an unresolved V gene covers under half of the shortfall, and the cause of the remainder is unknown. V and J calls and clone size are as listed in that table; D and trimming were resolved from the DNA. This sample lists approximately 9,000 clones; roughly 80% were detected once. The top ten clonotypes cover 3.5% to 4.5% of the sample.

To note about this clone: Its cognate antigen has yet to be identified. No base qualities exist here, and no much larger clone lies one base off it.

On the study overall, not on this receptor specifically: Day 7 ICOS+CD38+ clones were most often found later in ICOS-CD38- cTfh, suggesting that subset may serve as a memory reservoir. ICOS+CD38+ cTfh clonality correlated with the frequency of that population, and its change correlated with the change in circulating plasmablast frequency. Successive annual vaccinations recalled a recurring oligoclonal ICOS+CD38+ cTfh response that included tetramer and AIM influenza-specific clonotypes. Productive TCRB sequences were recovered from only about 10-23% of analyzed cells, so rare clonotypes could not be sampled.

What this sample's time point label stands for: 2014-2015 season, 7 days after vaccination. Seasonal inactivated influenza vaccine (Fluvarix) was administered to adults, and sorted blood CD4 subsets were tracked by TCRB sequencing before and after vaccination. To be eligible, subjects had to live in the community and must not have received influenza vaccine in the previous 6 months. Subjects were excluded for influenza vaccine contraindications, substance abuse, HIV/AIDS, active malignancy, immunomodulatory medication, or active illness such as respiratory infection. Per time point, between about 40 and 100 mL of blood was sampled. Circulating Tfh were defined as non-naive CD4+CXCR5+PD-1+ cells and sorted into ICOS+CD38+ and ICOS-CD38- fractions. Ficoll-Paque PLUS or SepMate separation was used to isolate PBMC. Before DNA extraction, cell subsets were sorted from PBMC on a BD FACS Aria. This sequence originates from an adult who received the influenza vaccine. This material consisted of CXCR5+ CD38- circulating T follicular helper cells from blood, taken 7 days after influenza vaccination. What this sample's cell subset or site label stands for: circulating Tfh, non-naive CD4+CXCR5+PD-1+ (ICOS+CD38+ or ICOS-CD38-).

In nucleotides, the sequence is TGTGCCAGCAGTCTGGCGGGACTAGCGGAGAACTACGAGCAGTACTTC. This translates into CASSLAGLAENYEQYF. Recombination connected TRBV25-1 to TRBJ2-7, with 11 middle bases fitting TRBD2. The CDR3 measures 16 amino acids from cysteine to phenylalanine. The retained sequence is limited to the CDR3, 48 bases, with the frame set at the first base. The junction shows trimming of 5 bases on V and 3 bases on J, and the gene matches do not reach 9 bases of it. CDR1 MGHDK and CDR2 SYGVNS are derived from the germline V gene.